The entry below describes one T cell receptor beta chain. The V gene's germline CDR1 is MDHEN and CDR2 SYDVKM. Trimming at V came to 7 bases and at J to 5 bases, leaving 7 bases not matched to a gene. There are 13 residues in the CDR3. The data originate from a study of blood T cell repertoires in COVID-19. Turning to the study itself: The origin of the acute and convalescent COVID-19 samples was the United States, Italy and Spain. PBMCs, B-cell-depleted T cells, or T cells were the source of the cDNA or gDNA that made up the material.

Profiled with immunoSEQ multiplex PCR; TCRdb holds only in-frame clones, not every one. The table has about 240,000 clones, about 79% seen once. The sequencing input was peripheral blood. The chain combines TRBV28 with TRBJ2-5; 7 nucleotides match TRBD2. This TCR came from a woman aged 80 or older with acute or convalescent COVID-19. CDR3: CASTHGGIETQYF. The CDR3 DNA reads TGTGCCAGCACACACGGGGGGATCGAGACCCAGTACTTC.